These 32 T cell receptor beta chains were all obtained from the same sample, sequenced in a study of blood T cell repertoires in COVID-19. Sequencing used immunoSEQ multiplex PCR; TCRdb keeps in-frame clones, though not all of them. The sample yields 150,000 to 200,000 clones, roughly 91% seen once. Specimen: peripheral blood. These receptors were collected from a human donor in a cohort sampled during active COVID-19.

This clone is a singleton in its sample. The J gene is TRBJ1-1, the V gene TRBV3-1 (or the pseudogene TRBV3-2); D perhaps matches TRBD1 (5 bases). CDR1 and CDR2 (germline): LGHDT, YNNKEL (reference sequence). V shed 4 bases and J shed 10 bases, with 16 bases lying between them. The CDR3 has 13 residues. The CDR3 region has the DNA TGTGCCAGCAGCCCCCGCGGGGCCGGGGGAGCTTTCTTT. Translation gives CASSPRGAGGAFF.

V gene TRBV9 combines with J gene TRBJ2-5; no reliable D call. V gave up 0 bases and J gave up 2 bases, with 5 bases separating them. CDR1 is SGDLS and CDR2 is YYNGEE in the germline V gene. The CDR3 is 13 amino acids. DNA for the CDR3: TGTGCCAGCAGCGTAGGGCCGCAAGAGACCCAGTACTTC. Its translation is CASSVGPQETQYF.

This sequence joins TRBV27 and TRBJ1-2; 7 bases line up with TRBD1. This CDR3 region has 16 residues. J lost 0 bases, V lost 6 bases, and 10 bases had no gene match. The germline CDR1 and CDR2 sequences are MNHEY and SMNVEV (reference sequence). CDR3 bases: TGTGCCAGCAGAGGGGTGACAGGGATCACTAACTATGGCTACACCTTC. Translated: CASRGVTGITNYGYTF.

The J gene is TRBJ2-7, the V gene TRBV9; 9 bases are a match to TRBD1. CDR1 is SGDLS, CDR2 YYNGEE, per germline. V shed 4 bases, J shed 3 bases, and the junction held 8 bases outside the gene matches. The CDR3 loop spans 15 amino acids. CDR3 amino acids: CASSPTGTGLYEQYF. Written as DNA, the CDR3 is TGTGCCAGCAGCCCGACCGGGACAGGGCTCTACGAGCAGTACTTC.

The chain combines TRBV19 with TRBJ2-2; D remains unclear. Germline CDR1 is LNHDA and CDR2 is SQIVND (reference sequence). The ends were cut back, 5 bases at V and 3 bases at J, with 7 bases in the middle. The CDR3 has 13 amino acids. The CDR3: CASSSLYTGELFF. CDR3 DNA sequence: TGTGCCAGTAGTTCCCTATACACCGGGGAGCTGTTTTTT.

This chain links TRBV7-6 with TRBJ2-2; unclear D gene. Germline lookup yields CDR1 SGHVS and CDR2 FNYEAQ. CDR3 size: 15 residues. The V gene lost 5 bases and the J gene lost 2 bases, with 12 bases spanning the gap. In DNA form, the CDR3 reads TGTGCCAGCAGCCCAGAGGCAGTAAACACCGGGGAGCTGTTTTTT. Translation gives CASSPEAVNTGELFF.

This clone was seen a single time. This chain joins TRBV25-1 and TRBJ1-4; D might be TRBD1 (6 bases). From germline, CDR1 is MGHDK and CDR2 SYGVNS. Trimming cost V 4 bases and J 11 bases, with 20 bases left between them. The CDR3 sequence is 15 residues long. CDR3 nucleotides: TGTGCCAGCAGTGGACCGGGACGAAAGGGGGGGAAACTGTTTTTT. Translated: CASSGPGRKGGKLFF.

The chain's CDR3 is CASSQDFYVLGGYTF. The DNA for the CDR3 is TGCGCCAGCAGCCAAGATTTTTACGTTCTAGGTGGCTACACCTTC. This rearrangement joins TRBV4-1 to TRBJ1-2, with D hard to call. Germline assignment: CDR1 MGHRA and CDR2 YSYEKL. V was shortened by 0 bases and J by 7 bases, with 15 bases between the two germline ends. The CDR3 covers 15 residues.

The rearrangement joins TRBV9 to TRBJ2-2, with TRBD1 matching 7 bases. The CDR3 is made up of 20 amino acids. J gave up 0 bases and V 0 bases, and 14 bases lay outside the gene matches. Germline V gene lookup returns CDR1 SGDLS and CDR2 YYNGEE. CDR3 sequence (DNA): TGTGCCAGCAGCGTAGGAGGGACAGTGGGCCCAAATACGAACACCGGGGAGCTGTTTTTT. Translated, it gives CASSVGGTVGPNTNTGELFF.

The V gene is TRBV19, the J gene TRBJ2-1; 7 nucleotides align to TRBD1. Germline-derived CDR1 and CDR2 are LNHDA and SQIVND (reference sequence). The CDR3 contains 16 residues. After removal of 3 bases from V and 0 bases from J, the junction contained 5 bases not matched to a gene. This chain's CDR3 is CASSIPGGNSYNEQFF. The DNA of the CDR3 is TGTGCCAGTAGTATCCCAGGGGGAAACTCCTACAATGAGCAGTTCTTC. Combining the CDR3 with reference TRBV19 and TRBJ2-1 gives the whole variable domain DGGITQSPKYLFRKEGQNVTLSCEQNLNHDAMYWYRQDPGQGLRLIYYSQIVNDFQKGDIAEGYSVSREKKESFPLTVTSAQKNPTAFYLCASSIPGGNSYNEQFFGPGTRLTVL.

The gene calls are TRBV18 and TRBJ2-3; 9 nucleotides align to TRBD1. Germline V lookup: CDR1 KGHSH, CDR2 LQKENI. This CDR3 region has 15 residues. Losses at the gene ends were 5 bases for V and 1 base for J; bases not matched to a gene: 4. Written as DNA, the CDR3 is TGTGCCAGCTCATCCCGGACAGGGGGCACAGATACGCAGTATTTT. As protein: CASSSRTGGTDTQYF.

The genes are TRBV9 and TRBJ1-3; the match to TRBD1 covers 10 bases. The CDR3 has 16 residues. Germline V gene sequence: CDR1 SGDLS, CDR2 YYNGEE. Trimming at V came to 2 bases and at J to 0 bases, leaving 2 bases not matched to a gene. DNA of the CDR3: TGTGCCAGCAGCGTCGGGACAGGGGCCTCTGGAAACACCATATATTTT. This sequence encodes CASSVGTGASGNTIYF.

The chain combines TRBV2 with TRBJ2-3; 9 bases match TRBD1. The ends lost 10 bases at V and 6 bases at J; junction bases unmatched: 8. Germline CDR1 is SNHLY and CDR2 is FYNNEI. The CDR3 runs to 13 residues. DNA of the CDR3: TGTGCCATCCGACAGGGGGATGCGGATACGCAGTATTTT. It encodes CAIRQGDADTQYF.

This clone was observed a handful of times. The chain combines TRBV27 with TRBJ2-1; D perhaps matches TRBD1 (5 bases). Germline V lookup: CDR1 MNHEY, CDR2 SMNVEV (reference sequence). This CDR3 region has 15 residues. The ends were cut back, 6 bases at V and 0 bases at J, with 12 bases in the middle. CDR3 DNA sequence: TGTGCCAGCAGCCCAGGGCAGAGCTCCTACAATGAGCAGTTCTTC. Its translation: CASSPGQSSYNEQFF.

The chain links TRBV27 to TRBJ2-7, with 8 bases fitting TRBD2. Germline CDR1 reads MNHEY; CDR2 reads SMNVEV (reference sequence). CDR3 length equals 13 residues. After removal of 6 bases from V and 1 base from J, the junction contained 2 bases not matched to a gene. The CDR3 loop is CASRLAGSYEQYF. DNA of the CDR3: TGTGCCAGCAGGTTAGCGGGATCCTACGAGCAGTACTTC.

A few counts support this clone. This chain links TRBV4-2 with TRBJ2-3; a possible D gene is TRBD2 (6 bases). V was clipped by 0 bases and J by 9 bases, with 19 bases between them. The CDR3 is 16 amino acids. Germline V CDR1 and CDR2: LGHNA, YNFKEQ. The CDR3 loop is CASSQDGATGSPTQYF. In DNA form, the CDR3 reads TGTGCCAGCAGCCAAGACGGGGCCACCGGGAGTCCGACGCAGTATTTT.

The chain's CDR3 is CATSSADMNTEAFF. The CDR3 bases are TGTGCCACCAGCAGTGCAGATATGAACACTGAAGCTTTCTTT. The gene calls are TRBV15 and TRBJ1-1; D call uncertain. The CDR3 runs 14 residues. The germline gives CDR1 LNHNV, CDR2 YYDKDF (reference sequence). With 3 bases removed from V and 0 bases from J, the gap between germline ends came to 8 bases.

This clone was picked up one time. The CDR3 protein is CASSVLAGQSYEQYF. The CDR3 DNA follows: TGTGCCAGCAGCGTGCTAGCGGGCCAATCCTACGAGCAGTACTTC. The chain is built from TRBV5-6 and TRBJ2-7; 8 bases match TRBD2. V lost 4 bases and J lost 1; bases outside the gene matches: 7. CDR3 length equals 15 residues. The germline gives CDR1 SGHDT, CDR2 YYEEEE.

V and J are TRBV5-1 and TRBJ1-1; TRBD1 matches at 7 bases. Trimming removed 2 bases from V and 1 base from J; junction bases left unmatched: 5. Germline V gene sequence: CDR1 SGHRS, CDR2 YFSETQ. The CDR3 consists of 15 residues. CDR3 region: CASSLGPGGNTEAFF. The CDR3 DNA is TGCGCCAGCAGCTTAGGGCCAGGGGGGAACACTGAAGCTTTCTTT.

V and J are TRBV4-1 and TRBJ1-3; no clear D gene. Trimming took 4 bases from V and 0 from J, leaving 10 bases between them. Germline V gene sequence: CDR1 MGHRA, CDR2 YSYEKL. This CDR3 has 15 amino acids. The CDR3 coding sequence is TGCGCCAGCAGCCCCTTATTAGACTCTGGAAACACCATATATTTT. Its protein product is CASSPLLDSGNTIYF.

This clone showed up just once. This sequence joins TRBV19 and TRBJ2-1; 8 bases agree with TRBD2. Germline V lookup: CDR1 LNHDA, CDR2 SQIVND (reference sequence). The CDR3 has 15 residues. After removal of 5 bases from V and 0 bases from J, the junction contained 3 bases not matched to a gene. CDR3 nucleotide sequence: TGTGCCAGTAGTGCCGGGACTAGCTCCTACAATGAGCAGTTCTTC. It specifies CASSAGTSSYNEQFF.

V gene TRBV28 combines with J gene TRBJ2-7, with a possible D match to TRBD1 (5 bases). V dropped 3 bases and J dropped 6 bases, with 15 bases sitting between them. This CDR3 has 14 amino acids. Germline V CDR1 and CDR2: MDHEN, SYDVKM. Written as DNA, the CDR3 is TGTGCCAGCAGTTTTAGGTCAGGGCACGGCGAGCAGTACTTC. This translates into CASSFRSGHGEQYF.

In its sample, this clone was seen a few times. The J gene is TRBJ1-2, the V gene TRBV30, with D perhaps matching TRBD1 (6 bases). Trimming removed 8 bases from V and 0 bases from J, with 13 bases in between. This CDR3 is built from 13 residues. Per germline, CDR1 GTSNPN and CDR2 SVGIG (reference sequence). CDR3 sequence: CAGRTVSNYGYTF. CDR3 coding DNA: TGTGCCGGAAGGACAGTGTCTAACTATGGCTACACCTTC.

This clone has just a few counts. This sequence joins TRBV29-1 and TRBJ2-7, with TRBD2 matching over 8 bases. The length of the CDR3 is 15 residues. The V and J ends lost 5 bases and 4 bases, in that order; junction bases with no gene match: 13. Germline loops: CDR1 SQVTM, CDR2 ANQGSEA. DNA of the CDR3: TGCAGCGTTACAACAGCCGGGACTAGAACTTACGAGCAGTACTTC. It translates to CSVTTAGTRTYEQYF.

The chain employs TRBV11-2 and TRBJ2-7, with TRBD1 as a possible D gene (5 bases). With 5 bases removed from V and 1 base from J, the gap between germline ends came to 12 bases. The germline V gene encodes CDR1 SGHAT and CDR2 FQNNGV. This CDR3 region has 14 residues. The CDR3 coding sequence is TGTGCCAGCAGCCCAGCGCAGGGATCCTACGAGCAGTACTTC. Translating gives CASSPAQGSYEQYF.

The chain links TRBV6-6 to TRBJ1-2; 8 bases line up with TRBD1. Germline V lookup: CDR1 MNHNY, CDR2 SVGAGI (reference sequence). The CDR3 is 13 amino acids. V shed 7 bases, J shed 5 bases, and the junction held 6 bases outside the gene matches. CDR3 region: CASNTGGGYGYTF. The CDR3 DNA is TGTGCCAGCAATACAGGGGGGGGATATGGCTACACCTTC.

The J gene is TRBJ2-7, the V gene TRBV5-6; 8 bases agree with TRBD1. Trimming at V came to 4 bases and at J to 1 base, leaving 7 bases not matched to a gene. Germline V gene lookup returns CDR1 SGHDT and CDR2 YYEEEE. This CDR3 is 15 amino acids long. CDR3 amino acids: CASSSFNRGSYEQYF. CDR3 coding DNA: TGTGCCAGCAGCAGTTTCAACAGGGGGTCCTACGAGCAGTACTTC. The full variable domain, rest sourced from reference TRBV5-6 and TRBJ2-7, is DAGVTQSPTHLIKTRGQQVTLRCSPKSGHDTVSWYQQALGQGPQFIFQYYEEEERQRGNFPDRFSGHQFPNYSSELNVNALLLGDSALYLCASSSFNRGSYEQYFGPGTRLTVT.

The gene calls are TRBV6-6 and TRBJ2-1; weak D call: TRBD1 (5 bases). Germline-derived CDR1 and CDR2 are MNHNY and SVGAGI (reference sequence). The CDR3 consists of 15 residues. Trimming left V 2 bases short and J 6 bases short, with 14 bases between. The DNA for the CDR3 is TGTGCCAGCAGTTACGAGGCCCAGGGTTCCAATGAGCAGTTCTTC. This translates into CASSYEAQGSNEQFF.

This clone came up once. This sequence joins TRBV7-8 and TRBJ2-1; TRBD2 agrees at 8 bases. CDR3 length: 13 amino acids. The germline V gene encodes CDR1 SGHVS and CDR2 FQNEAQ. V was clipped by 6 bases and J by 8 bases; unmatched bases: 6. CDR3 loop: CASRRPGGDEQFF. In DNA form, the CDR3 reads TGTGCCAGCAGACGACCGGGGGGGGATGAGCAGTTCTTC. Together with reference TRBV7-8 and TRBJ2-1, the CDR3 gives the full variable domain: GAGVSQSPRYKVAKRGQDVALRCDPISGHVSLFWYQQALGQGPEFLTYFQNEAQLDKSGLPSDRFFAERPEGSVSTLKIQRTQQEDSAVYLCASRRPGGDEQFFGPGTRLTVL.

V gene TRBV7-2 combines with J gene TRBJ2-5; D not certain. Germline CDR1 and CDR2: SGHTA and FQGNSA. There are 16 residues in the CDR3. V was cut by 1 base and J by 1 base, with 13 bases left in between. The CDR3 nucleotides read TGTGCCAGCAGCTTAGACCGCGGCTTGTTCCAAGAGACCCAGTACTTC. Translating gives CASSLDRGLFQETQYF.

V is TRBV7-9 and J is TRBJ2-1; D might be TRBD2 (7 bases). The germline V gene encodes CDR1 SEHNR and CDR2 FQNEAQ (reference sequence). The CDR3 is 18 amino acids. Trimming shortened V by 2 bases and J by 0 bases, and 17 bases separated the two germline ends. In DNA, the CDR3 is TGTGCCAGCAGCTTAAAGGGCGGGGGACAATACTCCTACAATGAGCAGTTCTTC. Its translation: CASSLKGGGQYSYNEQFF.

This rearrangement joins TRBV9 to TRBJ2-1; 8 bases agree with TRBD2. CDR3 length equals 16 residues. V dropped 2 bases and J dropped 3; count of bases not matched to a gene: 7. Germline CDR1 reads SGDLS; CDR2 reads YYNGEE. In DNA form, the CDR3 reads TGTGCCAGCAGCGTCGGCGGGGGGTCGGTCTACAATGAGCAGTTCTTC. This encodes CASSVGGGSVYNEQFF.